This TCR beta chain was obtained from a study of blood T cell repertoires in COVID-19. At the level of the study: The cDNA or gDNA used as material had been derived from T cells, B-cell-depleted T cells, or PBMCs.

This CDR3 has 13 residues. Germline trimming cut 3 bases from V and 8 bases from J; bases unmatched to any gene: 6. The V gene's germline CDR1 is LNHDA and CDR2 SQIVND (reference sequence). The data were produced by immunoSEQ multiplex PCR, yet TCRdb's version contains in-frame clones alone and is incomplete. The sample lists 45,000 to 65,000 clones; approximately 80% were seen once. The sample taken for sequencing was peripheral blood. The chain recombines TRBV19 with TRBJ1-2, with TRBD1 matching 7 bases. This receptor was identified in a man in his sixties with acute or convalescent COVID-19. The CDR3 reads CASSMIEGQGYTF. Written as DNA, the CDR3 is TGTGCCAGTAGTATGATTGAGGGACAGGGCTACACCTTC.